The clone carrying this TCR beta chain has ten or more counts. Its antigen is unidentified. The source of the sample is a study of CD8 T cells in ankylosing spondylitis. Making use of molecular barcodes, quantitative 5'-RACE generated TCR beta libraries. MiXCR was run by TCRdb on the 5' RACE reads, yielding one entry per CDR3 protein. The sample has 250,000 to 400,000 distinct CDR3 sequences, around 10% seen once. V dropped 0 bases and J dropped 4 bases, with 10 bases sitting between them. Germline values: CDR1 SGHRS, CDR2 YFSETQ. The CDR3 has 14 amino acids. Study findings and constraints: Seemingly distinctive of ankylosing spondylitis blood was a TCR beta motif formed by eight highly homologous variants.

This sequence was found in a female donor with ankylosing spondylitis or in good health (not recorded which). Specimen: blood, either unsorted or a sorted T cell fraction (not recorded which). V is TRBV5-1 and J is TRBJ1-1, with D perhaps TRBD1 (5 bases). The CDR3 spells CASSLERGGTEAFF. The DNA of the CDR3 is TGCGCCAGCAGCTTGGAACGCGGGGGCACTGAAGCTTTCTTT.